This TCR beta chain was captured by sequencing in a study of early T cells in non-severe SARS-CoV-2 infection. The table lists this clonotype with a few counts. A single record per CDR3 protein comes from TCRdb applying MiXCR to the 5' RACE reads. This sample has some 36,000 distinct CDR3 sequences; 5.5% to 7% occur once, and the top ten carry about 5%. In germline, CDR1 is SGHVS, CDR2 FQNEAQ. V lost 4 bases and J 5 bases, leaving 6 bases between the germline ends. This CDR3 region has 13 residues. The gene calls are TRBV7-8 and TRBJ1-6, with D hard to call. This receptor was obtained from an adult who was a healthcare worker with PCR-confirmed SARS-CoV-2 infection or an uninfected control (not recorded which). The sequenced material came from whole blood. CDR3: CASSSQDNSPLHF. The CDR3 DNA reads as TGTGCCAGCAGCTCCCAGGATAATTCACCCCTCCACTTT.